The T cell receptor (beta chain) under discussion was sequenced for a study of beta chain features in type 1 diabetes. The V end lost 2 bases, the J end lost 6 bases, and 20 bases lay between the germline ends. The CDR3 extends over 16 amino acids. Study observations and caveats: Patients with Type 1 diabetes showed moderately but significantly shorter TCRB CDR3s in all four CD4+ subsets.

About this clone: What it binds is not known.

The sequenced template was cDNA made from the entire isolated RNA. Profiled with immunoSEQ multiplex PCR; TCRdb holds only in-frame clones, not every one. The sample yields around 280,000 clones, approximately 15% seen once. The V and J genes are TRBV23-1 and TRBJ2-7; a weak D match, TRBD1 (6 bases). TRBV23-1 is an ORF for which the function is uncertain. This receptor was identified in a young man with type 1 diabetes. Sequenced material: naive CD4+ T cells from blood. CDR3 nucleotide sequence: TGCGCCAGCAGTCAAAAGGACCCCCGGCAGGGGTTCGAGCAGTACTTC. It is translated as CASSQKDPRQGFEQYF.